These T cell receptor beta chains were read from a single sample in a study of preoperative IRX-2 immunotherapy in early breast cancer. The method was immunoSEQ multiplex PCR; TCRdb's version includes in-frame clones alone and lacks a portion of them. Of tens of thousands of clones in the sample, roughly four fifths were seen once. The input for sequencing was lymph node tissue, taken after IRX-2 immunotherapy. These receptors came from a human donor with breast cancer. Each CDR3 is given with its conserved first and last residue. D genes are given only for firm matches. Not all rows give a size; the values are once, few, many and, for expanded clones, a class.

clone size	D gene	V gene	J gene	CDR3 protein	CDR3 DNA
medium-sized	.	TRBV11-3	TRBJ1-2	CASSPTGNDYGYTF	TGTGCCAGCAGCCCCACAGGGAATGACTATGGCTACACCTTC
.	.	TRBV5-1	TRBJ2-7	CASSLGPTGNPYEQYF	TGCGCCAGCAGCTTGGGGCCTACGGGAAACCCCTACGAGCAGTACTTC
.	TRBD2	TRBV15	TRBJ2-4	CATSRDPARLAGGGFLTKNIQYF	TGTGCCACCAGCAGAGATCCCGCAAGACTAGCGGGAGGGGGCTTTCTTACCAAAAACATTCAGTACTTC
.	.	TRBV10-2	TRBJ2-1	CASTQSGREQFF	TGCGCCAGCACCCAGTCGGGCAGAGAGCAGTTCTTC
.	.	TRBV22-1	TRBJ2-1	CATSDRTGGKDNEQFF	TGTGCCACCAGTGACCGGACAGGGGGCAAGGACAATGAGCAGTTCTTC
.	.	TRBV28	TRBJ1-2	CASSLKVNYGYTF	TGTGCCAGCAGTTTAAAGGTTAACTATGGCTACACCTTC
.	.	TRBV18	TRBJ2-7	CASSPETGDVYEQYF	TGTGCCAGCTCACCAGAGACAGGAGACGTCTACGAGCAGTACTTC
medium-sized	.	TRBV6-8	TRBJ2-1	CARDLSSYNEQFF	TGTGCCAGAGATCTGAGCTCCTACAATGAGCAGTTCTTC
.	.	TRBV6-8	TRBJ1-1	CASSYSLTGRNTKAFF	TGTGCCAGCAGTTACTCATTGACAGGTCGGAACACTAAAGCTTTCTTT
.	.	TRBV7-1	TRBJ1-2	CASSLARGLGGYTF	TGTGCCAGCAGCTTGGCACGCGGACTTGGAGGCTACACCTTC
.	TRBD1	TRBV19	TRBJ2-1	CASRKTGDLNEQFF	TGTGCCAGTAGGAAGACAGGGGATCTTAATGAGCAGTTCTTC
.	.	TRBV12-5	TRBJ1-2	CASTPRTEYGYTF	TGTGCCAGCACCCCCCGGACAGAGTATGGCTACACCTTC
.	.	TRBV5-1	TRBJ2-7	CASSGSRGSYEQYF	TGCGCCAGCAGTGGCTCAAGGGGATCCTACGAGCAGTACTTC
once	TRBD1	TRBV7-6	TRBJ2-1	CASSSPITGGRNNEQFF	TGTGCCAGCAGCTCTCCAATTACAGGGGGCAGGAACAATGAGCAGTTCTTC
.	.	TRBV6-8	TRBJ1-3	CASSSLRGGTGNTIYF	TGTGCCAGCAGTTCTTTGCGAGGGGGGACCGGAAACACCATATATTTT
.	.	TRBV28	TRBJ2-7	CASRTSGAASEQYF	TGTGCCAGCAGAACATCGGGGGCTGCTAGCGAGCAGTACTTC
.	TRBD1	TRBV19	TRBJ2-7	CASSPGGASYEQYF	TGTGCCAGTAGTCCAGGGGGCGCCTCCTACGAGCAGTACTTC
few	.	TRBV6-8	TRBJ1-1	CASEEGWRATEAFF	TGTGCCAGCGAAGAGGGGTGGAGGGCCACTGAAGCTTTCTTT
.	TRBD1	TRBV23-1	TRBJ2-4	CATYRQGANIQYF	TGCGCCACCTACCGACAGGGGGCGAACATTCAGTACTTC
.	.	TRBV5-1	TRBJ1-1	CASSPNLGGAMNTEAFF	TGCGCCAGCAGCCCTAACCTTGGGGGGGCGATGAACACTGAAGCTTTCTTT
.	.	TRBV11-3	TRBJ1-3	CASSLDRVCGNTIYF	TGTGCCAGCAGCTTAGACAGGGTGTGTGGAAACACCATATATTTT
.	.	TRBV6-8	TRBJ2-1	CASSYSEGGHNEQFF	TGTGCCAGCAGTTACTCAGAGGGTGGGCACAATGAGCAGTTCTTC
.	.	TRBV7-6	TRBJ2-5	CASSLEGGSRETQYF	TGTGCCAGCAGCTTAGAGGGGGGCTCAAGGGAGACCCAGTACTTC
.	.	TRBV2	TRBJ1-2	CASSEYREGGGYTF	TGTGCCAGCAGTGAATATAGGGAGGGAGGCGGCTACACCTTC
.	TRBD1	TRBV18	TRBJ2-7	CASSPGQGETYEQYF	TGTGCCAGCTCACCCGGACAGGGGGAGACCTACGAGCAGTACTTC
.	TRBD1	TRBV11-3	TRBJ2-7	CASSHNRGAPYEQYF	TGTGCCAGCAGCCATAACAGGGGCGCTCCCTACGAGCAGTACTTC
.	.	TRBV30	TRBJ2-1	CAWSVDERTRRFF	TGTGCCTGGAGTGTAGACGAGCGTACGAGGAGGTTCTTC
few	.	TRBV30	TRBJ2-2	CAWTLNTGELFF	TGTGCCTGGACCCTGAACACCGGGGAGCTGTTTTTT
.	TRBD1	TRBV5-1	TRBJ1-1	CASSTDRGDTEAFF	TGCGCCAGCAGCACGGACAGGGGAGACACTGAAGCTTTCTTT
.	.	TRBV7-1	TRBJ2-1	CASSSGTGVSGRANEQFF	TGTGCCAGCAGCTCCGGGACAGGGGTCAGCGGGAGGGCCAACGAGCAGTTCTTC
.	TRBD2	TRBV11-3	TRBJ2-3	CASSYGGGPGIDTQYF	TGTGCCAGCAGCTATGGGGGGGGACCTGGGATAGATACGCAGTATTTT
.	.	TRBV7-5	TRBJ2-3	CASSPWGLAENTQYF	TGTGCCAGCAGCCCCTGGGGCCTAGCGGAAAATACGCAGTATTTT
.	TRBD2	TRBV11-3	TRBJ2-2	CASSLVTLAGGGELFF	TGTGCCAGCAGCTTAGTCACCCTAGCGGGAGGCGGGGAGCTGTTTTTT
.	TRBD2	TRBV28	TRBJ2-7	CASSSPGLAGEMQYF	TGTGCCAGCAGTTCTCCGGGACTAGCGGGAGAGATGCAGTACTTC
once	.	TRBV19	TRBJ1-2	CASTLGGRQYGYTF	TGTGCCAGTACTCTTGGGGGACGGCAGTATGGCTACACCTTC
.	TRBD1	TRBV11-3	TRBJ1-5	CASSGTASNQPQHF	TGTGCCAGCAGCGGGACAGCTAGCAATCAGCCCCAGCATTTT
.	.	TRBV11-3	TRBJ1-3	CASSLGGFRNTIYF	TGTGCCAGCAGCTTAGGTGGTTTTAGAAACACCATATATTTT
.	.	TRBV28	TRBJ1-3	CASSLAGSGNTIYF	TGTGCCAGCAGTTTAGCGGGGAGTGGAAACACCATATATTTT
.	TRBD1	TRBV9	TRBJ1-1	CASSVGPDRGIEEAFF	TGTGCCAGCAGCGTAGGCCCTGACAGGGGCATAGAGGAAGCTTTCTTT
.	.	TRBV12-5	TRBJ2-3	CASYGRDTDTQYF	TGTGCCAGCTACGGGAGAGACACAGATACGCAGTATTTT
.	TRBD2	TRBV11-3	TRBJ2-1	CASSLGSSGSRNEQFF	TGTGCCAGCAGCTTAGGTTCTAGCGGGAGTAGGAATGAGCAGTTCTTC
.	.	TRBV5-1	TRBJ2-1	CASSLAGTLANEQFF	TGCGCCAGCAGCTTGGCCGGGACTCTGGCCAATGAGCAGTTCTTC
.	.	TRBV18	TRBJ2-1	CASSPSGSTGNEQFF	TGTGCCAGCTCACCATCAGGGTCTACTGGCAATGAGCAGTTCTTC
.	TRBD1	TRBV6-8	TRBJ1-1	CASSSPGQGAYGAFF	TGTGCCAGCAGCTCTCCGGGACAGGGGGCCTATGGGGCTTTCTTT